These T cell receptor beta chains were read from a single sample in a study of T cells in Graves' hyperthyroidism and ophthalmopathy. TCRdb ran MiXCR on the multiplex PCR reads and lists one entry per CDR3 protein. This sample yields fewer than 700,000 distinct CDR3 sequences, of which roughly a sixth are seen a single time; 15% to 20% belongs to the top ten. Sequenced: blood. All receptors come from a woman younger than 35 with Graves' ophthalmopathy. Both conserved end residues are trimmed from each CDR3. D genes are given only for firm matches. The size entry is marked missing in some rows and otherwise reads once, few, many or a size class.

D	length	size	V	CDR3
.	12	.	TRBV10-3	AISESTTQDTQY
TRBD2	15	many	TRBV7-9	ASSRDYLEPSTDTQY
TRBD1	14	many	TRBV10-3	AISSGQGNRGAEAF
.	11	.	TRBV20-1	SVRGRYSYEQY
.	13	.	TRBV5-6	ASSLVGLTQETQY
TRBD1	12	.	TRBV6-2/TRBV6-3	ASSYGTAPTPLH
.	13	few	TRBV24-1	ATSDPDNSGNTIY
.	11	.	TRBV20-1	SAILRREYEAF
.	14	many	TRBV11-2	ASRYTVGGGNTEAF
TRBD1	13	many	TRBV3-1	ASSHPGTDPDGYT
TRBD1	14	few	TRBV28	ASSFTGGASNEKLF
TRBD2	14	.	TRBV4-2	ASSSQTSGVTDTQY
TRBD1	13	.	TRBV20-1	SASRQGTTGNTIY
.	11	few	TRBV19	ASSIAGENEQY
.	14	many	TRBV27	ASSLSPRAAVYEQY
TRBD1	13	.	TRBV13	ASSPGGQGARGYT
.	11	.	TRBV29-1	SVYSGSTDTQY
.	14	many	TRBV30	AWSGYRVSQNSPLH
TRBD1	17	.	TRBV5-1	ASSSHLIRQGASYNEQF
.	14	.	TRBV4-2	ASSPLSVEDSTEAF
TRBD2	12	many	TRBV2	ASMGLAGYNEQF
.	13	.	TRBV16	ASAQGQTRNQPQH
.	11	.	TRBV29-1	SVERDMPYEQY
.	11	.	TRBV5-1	AAQEGDTGELF
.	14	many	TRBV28	ASSSSMYSSTDTQY
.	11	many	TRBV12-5	ASGLVGSDTQY
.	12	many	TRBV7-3	ASSPSAGHTEAF
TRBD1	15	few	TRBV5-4	ASSLDVRDSGSSPLH
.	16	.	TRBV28	ASSLGIWGGGMNTEAF
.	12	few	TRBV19	ASNKQGSNQPQH
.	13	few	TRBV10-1	ASSLNRVYCNEQF
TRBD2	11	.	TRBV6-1	ATLGTSAYEQY
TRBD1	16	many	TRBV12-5	ASAPGQDHYPGDTEAF
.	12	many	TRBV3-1	ASSINSDHYEQY
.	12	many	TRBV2	ASSGYSAGDGYT
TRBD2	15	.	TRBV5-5	ASSPYSSGLAGNEQF
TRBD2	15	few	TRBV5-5	ASSTGPSGRAGETQY
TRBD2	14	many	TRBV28	ASSLLPSGGRNEQF
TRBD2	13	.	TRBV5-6	ASSFERGPYNEQF
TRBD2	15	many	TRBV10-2	ASSEPPGLAGGFRQY
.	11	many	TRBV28	ASRQGELTEAF
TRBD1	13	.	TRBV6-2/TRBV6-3	ASSQRQGEVNEQF
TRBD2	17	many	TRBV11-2	ASSADGLAELYSTDTQY
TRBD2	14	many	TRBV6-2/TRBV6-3	ASSSLLAGEAGELF
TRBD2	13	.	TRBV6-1	ASSDNPSGADTQY
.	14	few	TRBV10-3	AISETAKSSYNEQF